The T cell receptor beta chain described here comes from a study of T cell responses to AZD1222 COVID-19 vaccine. Findings of the study overall: It should be noted that donors were predominantly white British and more often female, and clonal diversity was possibly underestimated.

The assay was immunoSEQ multiplex PCR, and TCRdb's table has in-frame clones only and misses some. Of over 130,000 clones listed, 75% to 95% are singletons. On this clone: Antigen: not known.

The sequence was obtained from an adult who received the MenACWY meningococcal vaccine as a control. Specimen: peripheral blood, collected 28 days after the second dose of the MenACWY control vaccine.

Here the CDR3 DNA reads TGTGCCAGCAGTTTACTAGGAGGGGCGCTGTCTGGGCGACTTGGGTACTTC. Amino acid sequence: CASSLLGGALSGRLGYF. The chain combines TRBV28 with TRBJ2-7, with a tentative D call TRBD2 (6 bases). Looked up from germline, CDR1 is MDHEN and CDR2 is SYDVKM. This CDR3 has 17 residues. With 2 bases removed from V and 12 bases from J, the gap between germline ends came to 29 bases.